This T cell receptor (beta chain) was obtained from a study of T-cell reconstitution after alpha-beta-depleted transplantation in children. The germline V gene has CDR1 SGHRS and CDR2 YFSETQ. This CDR3 contains 14 residues. The trim removed 4 bases at V and 5 bases at J, leaving 6 bases unmatched. During its preparation, the TCRbeta library received unique molecular identifiers. TCRdb analysed the PCR reads with MiXCR anew, one entry per CDR3 protein. The sample shows about 980,000 distinct CDR3 sequences, about 30% of them seen only once. V gene TRBV5-1 combines with J gene TRBJ2-1; 7 nucleotides agree with TRBD1. This sequence originates from a boy in the first two years of life who had a stem cell transplant for SCID, so the T cells may come from the graft donor. Source: PBMCs, mostly from graft donor cells, taken 360 days after TCRalphabeta/CD19-depleted stem cell transplant. In nucleotides, the CDR3 is TGCGCCAGCAGCCGGACAGGCGCCCACAATGAGCAGTTCTTC. Translation: CASSRTGAHNEQFF.